The rows below give T cell receptor beta chains drawn from one sample of a study of Ad26.COV2.S vaccination and SARS-CoV-2 variants. The table came from immunoSEQ multiplex PCR; TCRdb's copy has only in-frame clones and leaves some out. The sample records about 680,000 clones, 89% being singletons. The sample consisted of peripheral blood, taken in a trial of Ad26.COV2.S vaccine versus placebo. The source of these receptors is a person aged 18-60 years who received the Ad26.COV2.S COVID-19 vaccine or a placebo. CDR3s include the opening cysteine and the closing phenylalanine or tryptophan. The D gene is left open where the match is weak. Clone size is stated in some rows and not others, as once, few, many or a class when expanded.

TRBV7-9	TRBJ1-2	-	-	CASSPWGKGYTF	TGTGCCAGCAGCCCATGGGGTAAGGGCTACACCTTC
TRBV19	TRBJ2-1	TRBD2	-	CATGRGRADYNEQFF	TGTGCCACTGGTAGAGGGAGGGCCGACTACAATGAGCAGTTCTTC
TRBV5-5	TRBJ1-5	-	-	CASSLVMQGWDQPQHF	TGTGCCAGCAGCTTGGTGATGCAGGGATGGGATCAGCCCCAGCATTTT
TRBV3-1/TRBV3-2	TRBJ2-1	-	-	CVSSLSGVNEQFF	TGTGTCAGCAGCCTTTCCGGGGTCAATGAGCAGTTCTTC
TRBV11-2	TRBJ2-5	TRBD2	-	CASSFGLAGGETQYF	TGTGCCAGCAGCTTTGGGCTAGCGGGGGGTGAGACCCAGTACTTC
TRBV7-9	TRBJ2-7	-	-	CASSLGQGVYEQYF	TGTGCCAGCAGCTTAGGCCAGGGAGTATACGAGCAGTACTTC
TRBV6-5	TRBJ2-7	TRBD2	-	CASRDGSGGTYEQYF	TGTGCCAGCAGGGATGGCAGCGGGGGTACCTACGAGCAGTACTTC
TRBV7-8	TRBJ2-1	TRBD1	-	CASSLPAGTAQNNEQFF	TGTGCCAGCAGCTTACCCGCCGGGACAGCACAAAACAATGAGCAGTTCTTC
TRBV19	TRBJ2-7	-	-	CASSLLGGTESYEQYF	TGTGCCAGTAGTCTCCTAGGGGGGACAGAATCCTACGAGCAGTACTTC
TRBV3-1/TRBV3-2	TRBJ1-1	-	-	CASSQPSGNTEAFF	TGTGCCAGCAGCCAGCCATCAGGGAACACTGAAGCTTTCTTT
TRBV4-2	TRBJ2-1	TRBD2	-	CASSLFSGRVYNEQFF	TGTGCCAGCAGCCTTTTTAGCGGGAGAGTCTACAATGAGCAGTTCTTC
TRBV4-2	TRBJ2-3	TRBD2	-	CASSHSIGTSGGADTQYF	TGTGCCAGCAGCCATTCCATTGGGACTAGCGGGGGGGCAGATACGCAGTATTTT
TRBV7-9	TRBJ2-2	-	-	CASSPRAGLNTGELFF	TGTGCCAGCTCCCCCAGGGCTGGGTTGAACACCGGGGAGCTGTTTTTT
TRBV4-1	TRBJ2-3	-	-	CASSQEGGRPSTDTQYF	TGCGCCAGCAGCCAAGAAGGTGGTAGACCTAGCACAGATACGCAGTATTTT
TRBV10-2	TRBJ1-1	TRBD1	-	CASGDRSGFAEAFF	TGCGCCAGCGGGGACAGATCGGGGTTCGCTGAAGCTTTCTTT
TRBV6-1	TRBJ2-1	-	-	CASRGDEQFF	TGTGCCAGTAGGGGGGATGAGCAGTTCTTC
TRBV6-5	TRBJ2-7	TRBD1	-	CASRRSGTGAYEQYF	TGTGCCAGCAGACGATCCGGGACAGGGGCCTACGAGCAGTACTTC
TRBV3-1/TRBV3-2	TRBJ2-2	-	-	CASSLRDATGELFF	TGTGCCAGCAGCCTCCGGGATGCCACCGGGGAGCTGTTTTTT
TRBV25-1	TRBJ1-5	-	-	CASSERQSNQPQHF	TGTGCCAGCAGTGAAAGACAATCTAATCAGCCCCAGCATTTT
TRBV3-1/TRBV3-2	TRBJ1-4	TRBD1	few	CASSPDRALNEKLFF	TGTGCCAGCAGCCCGGACAGGGCCCTTAATGAAAAACTGTTTTTT
TRBV2	TRBJ1-5	-	-	CASSGQDSRRYSNQPQHF	TGTGCCAGCAGTGGACAGGACTCACGGAGGTATAGCAATCAGCCCCAGCATTTT
TRBV3-1/TRBV3-2	TRBJ2-3	TRBD2	-	CASSQRGREGSTDTQYF	TGTGCCAGCAGCCAACGAGGAAGGGAGGGAAGCACAGATACGCAGTACTTT
TRBV3-1/TRBV3-2	TRBJ1-6	-	-	CASSSRSLSSYNSPLHF	TGTGCCAGCAGCAGTCGCAGTTTGAGCTCCTATAATTCACCCCTCCACTTT
TRBV4-3	TRBJ2-1	-	once	CASSQLKGGHYNEQFF	TGCGCCAGCAGCCAACTGAAGGGGGGACACTACAATGAGCAGTTCTTC
TRBV18	TRBJ1-2	TRBD1	once	CASSPTGDYGYTF	TGTGCCAGCTCACCTACAGGGGACTATGGCTACACCTTC
TRBV2	TRBJ2-7	-	-	CASSEARDADEQYF	TGTGCCAGCAGTGAAGCCCGGGACGCCGACGAGCAGTACTTC
TRBV6-5	TRBJ2-5	TRBD1	-	CASSFTGDQETQYF	TGTGCCAGCAGTTTTACAGGGGATCAAGAGACCCAGTACTTC
TRBV7-2	TRBJ2-7	TRBD1	-	CASSPWDRRYEQYF	TGTGCCAGCAGCCCTTGGGACAGGCGCTACGAGCAGTACTTC
TRBV27	TRBJ2-5	-	-	CASSLPGPKRTQYF	TGTGCCAGCAGTTTACCGGGCCCAAAACGGACCCAGTACTTC
TRBV27	TRBJ2-7	TRBD2	-	CATRLAGPYEQYF	TGTGCCACCCGACTAGCGGGGCCCTACGAGCAGTACTTC
TRBV12-3/TRBV12-4	TRBJ1-2	-	-	CASSIAGAYGYTF	TGTGCCAGCAGCATAGCAGGGGCCTATGGCTACACCTTC
TRBV6-1	TRBJ1-1	-	-	CASSETGGGRNTEAFF	TGTGCCAGCAGTGAAACGGGGGGCGGAAGGAACACTGAAGCTTTCTTT
TRBV4-3	TRBJ1-2	TRBD1	-	CASSQGARGSNYGYTF	TGCGCCAGCAGCCAAGGGGCCAGGGGGTCGAACTATGGCTACACCTTC
TRBV7-9	TRBJ1-4	TRBD1	-	CASSYWAQDRIEKLFF	TGTGCCAGCAGCTATTGGGCTCAGGACAGGATCGAAAAACTGTTTTTT
TRBV5-4	TRBJ1-2	TRBD1	-	CASSHGQGNYGYTF	TGTGCCAGCAGTCACGGACAGGGGAACTATGGCTACACCTTC
TRBV10-3	TRBJ1-6	TRBD1	-	CAISLRDRQSSYNSPLHF	TGTGCCATCTCCCTCCGGGACAGACAAAGCTCCTATAATTCACCCCTCCACTTT
TRBV3-1/TRBV3-2	TRBJ2-5	-	-	CASSQVWETQYF	TGTGCCAGCAGCCAAGTCTGGGAGACCCAGTACTTC